Listed below are T cell receptor beta chains from one sample, sequenced in a study of shared clonotypes between healthy human individuals. The repertoire was sequenced with immunoSEQ multiplex PCR; TCRdb's copy has only in-frame clones and lacks some. Here the sample spans some 800,000 clones, over 90% being singletons. The sequenced sample consisted of naive CD8+ T cells sorted from blood. The receptor set was obtained from a man in his thirties or forties in good health. The CDR3 runs from the conserved cysteine through the conserved F or W. Each record gives: D gene, V gene, J gene, CDR3 protein. The D gene is left open where the match is weak.

TRBD1	TRBV7-9	TRBJ2-7	CASSSSPGQGSYEQYF
TRBD2	TRBV9	TRBJ2-3	CASSLGLAGRTDTQYF
NA	TRBV30	TRBJ2-7	CAWSSQGALYLEEQYF
TRBD1	TRBV4-1	TRBJ2-7	CASSPDRDEQYF
NA	TRBV18	TRBJ1-1	CASSPGTGGTEAFF
NA	TRBV4-2	TRBJ1-2	CASSQGETLDGYTF
NA	TRBV28	TRBJ2-1	CASGVWAGDEQFF
NA	TRBV6-5	TRBJ1-1	CASREQGFTEAFF
NA	TRBV13	TRBJ2-3	CASSFLQTDTQYF
TRBD1	TRBV7-9	TRBJ2-1	CASSPAGTGGDEQFF
NA	TRBV4-1	TRBJ1-2	CASSHLYGYTF
NA	TRBV11-3	TRBJ2-7	CASSLIAASSYEQYF
NA	TRBV23-1	TRBJ2-7	CASSQCFNIGSYEQYF
TRBD1	TRBV28	TRBJ2-1	CASSFRGPYNEQFF
NA	TRBV11-2	TRBJ2-1	CASRGDEQFF
TRBD2	TRBV19	TRBJ2-7	CASRGTGGPYEQYF
NA	TRBV11-2	TRBJ2-1	CASSLVESGTSNEQFF
NA	TRBV5-1	TRBJ2-7	CASSFSEIQGTFHEQYF
NA	TRBV19	TRBJ2-3	CASSIAGRSTDTQYF
NA	TRBV29-1	TRBJ2-7	CSRKGGDGKNYEQYF
NA	TRBV7-9	TRBJ2-1	CASSPPQHNEQFF
NA	TRBV4-1	TRBJ2-7	CASSQALLNEQYF
NA	TRBV7-6	TRBJ2-2	CASSYLGWGSLTGELFF
TRBD1	TRBV4-3	TRBJ1-4	CASSQQGVANEKLFF
NA	TRBV6-1	TRBJ2-7	CASSEYLSGSTYEQYF
NA	TRBV7-8	TRBJ2-3	CASSLERGADTQYF
TRBD2	TRBV7-4	TRBJ2-1	CASSTPIAGAAANEQFF
NA	TRBV5-1	TRBJ2-5	CASSLLGETQYF
NA	TRBV10-3	TRBJ2-7	CAISESEGPPYEQYF
TRBD1	TRBV13	TRBJ2-2	CASSLGTARGGELFF
NA	TRBV19	TRBJ1-5	CASSIVGVGNQPQHF
NA	TRBV15	TRBJ2-7	CATSQNSFYEQYF
NA	TRBV7-8	TRBJ2-7	CASSFREGGGSYEQYF
NA	TRBV25-1	TRBJ1-1	CASGPGGSGTEAFF
NA	TRBV6-6	TRBJ2-5	CASRLTSSETQYF
TRBD2	TRBV7-8	TRBJ2-3	CASSFQEGTSGVDTQYF
NA	TRBV29-1	TRBJ1-1	CSVELAVRGTEAFF
NA	TRBV19	TRBJ2-2	CASSIRDRPGELFF
NA	TRBV7-6	TRBJ1-2	CASSLGNTRDGYTF
NA	TRBV27	TRBJ1-1	CASSPIGGRDTEAFF
NA	TRBV5-5	TRBJ2-7	CASSLEPTYEQYF
TRBD1	TRBV10-2	TRBJ1-2	CASSEGGQLVFDYGYTF
NA	TRBV7-8	TRBJ1-5	CASSLKVRGFSNQPQHF
TRBD1	TRBV27	TRBJ2-7	CASSEAGTGGPSSYEQYF
TRBD2	TRBV27	TRBJ2-3	CASKGLAGPGAQYF
NA	TRBV16	TRBJ1-5	CASSEGVTSNQPQHF
TRBD1	TRBV9	TRBJ2-1	CASSATGGNEQFF
NA	TRBV19	TRBJ1-5	CASSMFQDNQPQHF
NA	TRBV5-1	TRBJ2-7	CASTPFLGPGEQYF
NA	TRBV11-2	TRBJ2-4	CASSAPGLNSNQYF
NA	TRBV29-1	TRBJ1-2	CSVPGGGYGYTF